Listed below are T cell receptor beta chains from one sample, sequenced in a study of regulatory T cells in long-lasting Graves disease. TCRdb ran MiXCR on the multiplex PCR reads and lists one entry per CDR3 protein. The data show 200,000 to 250,000 distinct CDR3 sequences, approximately 20% seen once. This specimen was peripheral blood mononuclear cells (PBMCs), taken at new diagnosis, from a patient treated with antithyroid drugs. These receptors all come from a female donor with Graves disease. Both conserved end residues are part of each CDR3. The order of the fields is D gene, V gene, clone size, J gene, CDR3 DNA, CDR3 protein. The D gene is left open where the match is weak. The size entry is marked missing in some rows and otherwise reads once, few, many or a size class.

D gene: .
V gene: TRBV10-3
clone size: many
J gene: TRBJ2-2
CDR3 DNA: TGTGCCATCAGTGAGTCCGACACGAACACCGGGGAGCTGTTTTTT
CDR3 protein: CAISESDTNTGELFF

D gene: .
V gene: TRBV4-1
clone size: .
J gene: TRBJ2-5
CDR3 DNA: TGCGCCAGCAGCCAAGTTTCGAGGGAGCAAGAGACCCAGTACTTC
CDR3 protein: CASSQVSREQETQYF

D gene: .
V gene: TRBV3-1
clone size: .
J gene: TRBJ2-2
CDR3 DNA: TGTGCCAGCAGCCAAGTCGAACTAGCAAGGGGAACCGGGGAGCTGTTTTTT
CDR3 protein: CASSQVELARGTGELFF

D gene: .
V gene: TRBV27
clone size: many
J gene: TRBJ1-4
CDR3 DNA: TGTGCCAGCAGTTTATTGGGCAATGAAAAACTGTTTTTT
CDR3 protein: CASSLLGNEKLFF

D gene: .
V gene: TRBV28
clone size: many
J gene: TRBJ1-2
CDR3 DNA: TGTGCCAGCAGTGCCCCACTGGGGGGTGTCGATGGCTACACCTTC
CDR3 protein: CASSAPLGGVDGYTF

D gene: .
V gene: TRBV12-3/TRBV12-4
clone size: many
J gene: TRBJ2-2
CDR3 DNA: TGTGCCAGCAGTTTTGTCACCGGGGAGCTGTTTTTT
CDR3 protein: CASSFVTGELFF

D gene: .
V gene: TRBV5-1
clone size: many
J gene: TRBJ1-1
CDR3 DNA: TGCGCCAGCAGTCCTTTCGATGGTGAAGCTTTCTTT
CDR3 protein: CASSPFDGEAFF

D gene: .
V gene: TRBV11-2
clone size: many
J gene: TRBJ2-2
CDR3 DNA: TGTGCCAGCAGCTTAGCTCTAGCGAACACCGGGGAGCTGTTTTTT
CDR3 protein: CASSLALANTGELFF

D gene: TRBD1
V gene: TRBV28
clone size: .
J gene: TRBJ1-5
CDR3 DNA: TGTGCCAGCAGTTTGGGGACAGGGAAACGCAATCAGCCCCAGCATTTT
CDR3 protein: CASSLGTGKRNQPQHF

D gene: .
V gene: TRBV9
clone size: many
J gene: TRBJ2-1
CDR3 DNA: TGTGCCAGCAGCTCTCATACGGGAGAGGGTGAGCAGTTCTTC
CDR3 protein: CASSSHTGEGEQFF

D gene: TRBD2
V gene: TRBV20-1
clone size: many
J gene: TRBJ2-7
CDR3 DNA: TGCAGTGCCTCACTAGCGGGAGTAGAAGAGCAGTACTTC
CDR3 protein: CSASLAGVEEQYF

D gene: .
V gene: TRBV28
clone size: many
J gene: TRBJ2-1
CDR3 DNA: TGTGCCAGCAGTTTACGGTTAACGGGATCGGGGTACTACAATGAGCAGTTCTTC
CDR3 protein: CASSLRLTGSGYYNEQFF

D gene: TRBD2
V gene: TRBV19
clone size: many
J gene: TRBJ2-1
CDR3 DNA: TGTGCCAGTAGTATAGTACTAGCGGGATACAATGAGCAGTTCTTC
CDR3 protein: CASSIVLAGYNEQFF

D gene: TRBD2
V gene: TRBV7-2
clone size: many
J gene: TRBJ2-3
CDR3 DNA: TGTGCCAGCAGCTCCGCCACTAGCGGCTTCACAGATACGCAGTATTTT
CDR3 protein: CASSSATSGFTDTQYF

D gene: TRBD2
V gene: TRBV11-2
clone size: many
J gene: TRBJ2-7
CDR3 DNA: TGTGCCAGCAGCCCGGGACTAGCGTCCTACGAGCAGTACTTC
CDR3 protein: CASSPGLASYEQYF

D gene: .
V gene: TRBV2
clone size: many
J gene: TRBJ1-2
CDR3 DNA: TGTGCCAGCAGTGGTGCCATCTACTACTATGGCTACACCTTC
CDR3 protein: CASSGAIYYYGYTF

D gene: .
V gene: TRBV15
clone size: many
J gene: TRBJ2-3
CDR3 DNA: TGTGCCACCAGCACCCAAATAAGGCAGTATTTT
CDR3 protein: CATSTQIRQYF

D gene: TRBD2
V gene: TRBV7-8
clone size: many
J gene: TRBJ2-2
CDR3 DNA: TGTGCCAGCGGGGCTCTAGCGGGCAACACCGGGGAGCTGTTTTTT
CDR3 protein: CASGALAGNTGELFF

D gene: TRBD1
V gene: TRBV19
clone size: .
J gene: TRBJ1-4
CDR3 DNA: TGTGCCAGTAGTGCAAACAGGGGTGAAAAACTGTTTTTT
CDR3 protein: CASSANRGEKLFF

D gene: .
V gene: TRBV3-1
clone size: many
J gene: TRBJ2-3
CDR3 DNA: TGTGCCAGCAGCCAGCCTGGCGATACGCAGTATTTT
CDR3 protein: CASSQPGDTQYF

D gene: .
V gene: TRBV5-6
clone size: many
J gene: TRBJ1-2
CDR3 DNA: TGTGCCAGCAGCTTGAGGGGAAACTATGGCTACACCTTC
CDR3 protein: CASSLRGNYGYTF

D gene: .
V gene: TRBV6-2/TRBV6-3
clone size: few
J gene: TRBJ2-3
CDR3 DNA: TGTGCCAGCAGTGAATTGCCGGGACATACGCAGTATTTT
CDR3 protein: CASSELPGHTQYF

D gene: TRBD1
V gene: TRBV20-1
clone size: many
J gene: TRBJ2-3
CDR3 DNA: TGCAGTGCTCCCGGGACAGGGGGCACAGATACGCAGTATTTT
CDR3 protein: CSAPGTGGTDTQYF

D gene: .
V gene: TRBV5-1
clone size: .
J gene: TRBJ1-2
CDR3 DNA: TGCGCCAGCAGCTTAGAGGGTCAAAACTATGGCTACACCTTC
CDR3 protein: CASSLEGQNYGYTF

D gene: .
V gene: TRBV7-9
clone size: .
J gene: TRBJ2-2
CDR3 DNA: TGTGCCAGCAGTTATACTATCGGGGAGCTGTTTTTT
CDR3 protein: CASSYTIGELFF

D gene: .
V gene: TRBV5-1
clone size: many
J gene: TRBJ1-2
CDR3 DNA: TGCGCCAGCAGCTTGGTCCCGGGGCAGGATGGCTACACCTTC
CDR3 protein: CASSLVPGQDGYTF

D gene: TRBD2
V gene: TRBV20-1
clone size: many
J gene: TRBJ2-5
CDR3 DNA: TGCAGTGCTCTTGGTCTGGGTAGCGGGAGAGACCAAGAGACCCAGTACTTC
CDR3 protein: CSALGLGSGRDQETQYF

D gene: .
V gene: TRBV7-9
clone size: many
J gene: TRBJ2-2
CDR3 DNA: TGTGCCAGCAGCTATATCAAGGGCAACACCGGGGAGCTGTTTTTT
CDR3 protein: CASSYIKGNTGELFF

D gene: .
V gene: TRBV7-6
clone size: .
J gene: TRBJ1-1
CDR3 DNA: TGTGCCAGCAGCTTAGTTGAGTCTCCTGAAGCTTTCTTT
CDR3 protein: CASSLVESPEAFF

D gene: .
V gene: TRBV24-1
clone size: few
J gene: TRBJ2-1
CDR3 DNA: TGTGCCACCAGTGATTTTAATCAGGGCCATGGGCAGTTCTTC
CDR3 protein: CATSDFNQGHGQFF

D gene: .
V gene: TRBV30
clone size: many
J gene: TRBJ1-1
CDR3 DNA: TGTGCCTGGAGTGTGACTTTGACGGGGACTGAAGCTTTCTTT
CDR3 protein: CAWSVTLTGTEAFF

D gene: TRBD1
V gene: TRBV12-3/TRBV12-4
clone size: .
J gene: TRBJ1-4
CDR3 DNA: TGTGCCAGCAGTTTACCTCCCGGACAGGGCGAAAAACTGTTTTTT
CDR3 protein: CASSLPPGQGEKLFF

D gene: .
V gene: TRBV3-1
clone size: .
J gene: TRBJ2-3
CDR3 DNA: TGTGCCAGCAGCCAAAACAGGGCAGCGACAGATACGCAGTATTTT
CDR3 protein: CASSQNRAATDTQYF

D gene: TRBD2
V gene: TRBV5-1
clone size: .
J gene: TRBJ2-3
CDR3 DNA: TGCGCCAGCAGGCGCGGGACTAGCGGGAGTCGAGATACGCAGTATTTT
CDR3 protein: CASRRGTSGSRDTQYF

D gene: .
V gene: TRBV15
clone size: many
J gene: TRBJ1-5
CDR3 DNA: TGTGCCACCAGCAGAGGCTTAGGGGATCAGCCCCAGCATTTT
CDR3 protein: CATSRGLGDQPQHF

D gene: TRBD2
V gene: TRBV10-2
clone size: many
J gene: TRBJ2-5
CDR3 DNA: TGCGCCAGCAGCCGGGACTACCGTGTGGGGGCCCAGTACTTC
CDR3 protein: CASSRDYRVGAQYF

D gene: TRBD2
V gene: TRBV6-2/TRBV6-3
clone size: many
J gene: TRBJ2-1
CDR3 DNA: TGTGCCAGTTTAAAACTAGCGGGAGGTCTCAATGAGCAGTTCTTC
CDR3 protein: CASLKLAGGLNEQFF

D gene: .
V gene: TRBV18
clone size: many
J gene: TRBJ1-1
CDR3 DNA: TGTGCCAGCTCTGATTTGAGTAACACTGAAGCTTTCTTT
CDR3 protein: CASSDLSNTEAFF

D gene: .
V gene: TRBV3-1
clone size: many
J gene: TRBJ1-1
CDR3 DNA: TGTGCCAGCAGCCAAGATGAGGATACTGAAGCTTTCTTT
CDR3 protein: CASSQDEDTEAFF

D gene: TRBD1
V gene: TRBV11-2
clone size: .
J gene: TRBJ1-2
CDR3 DNA: TGTGCCAGCAGCCACCTAGCGGGCGGGGGGGCAGGGGGTGGCTACACCTTC
CDR3 protein: CASSHLAGGGAGGGYTF

D gene: TRBD2
V gene: TRBV5-1
clone size: many
J gene: TRBJ2-3
CDR3 DNA: TGCGCCAGCAGCCCTTGGACTAGCGGCGGTACGCAGTATTTT
CDR3 protein: CASSPWTSGGTQYF

D gene: .
V gene: TRBV3-1
clone size: many
J gene: TRBJ2-7
CDR3 DNA: TGTGCCAGCAGCCCTGTCCCTCTCTACGAGCAGTACTTC
CDR3 protein: CASSPVPLYEQYF

D gene: TRBD2
V gene: TRBV24-1
clone size: many
J gene: TRBJ2-1
CDR3 DNA: TGTGCCACCAGTGTCTGGGGCGGGAGTGGTGAGCAGTTCTTC
CDR3 protein: CATSVWGGSGEQFF

D gene: TRBD2
V gene: TRBV20-1
clone size: many
J gene: TRBJ2-5
CDR3 DNA: TGCAGTGCTAGAGTTATAGCGGGAGTCGGGACCCAGTACTTC
CDR3 protein: CSARVIAGVGTQYF

D gene: .
V gene: TRBV7-2
clone size: few
J gene: TRBJ2-7
CDR3 DNA: TGTGCCAGCAGCCCCGGTTTGTCTAGCCACGAGCAGTACTTC
CDR3 protein: CASSPGLSSHEQYF

D gene: .
V gene: TRBV6-1
clone size: many
J gene: TRBJ2-1
CDR3 DNA: TGTGCCAGCCGCCCCTCCCTCGGATCGGGGAACTACAATGAGCAGTTCTTC
CDR3 protein: CASRPSLGSGNYNEQFF

D gene: TRBD1
V gene: TRBV12-5
clone size: many
J gene: TRBJ2-5
CDR3 DNA: TGTGCTAGTGGAAGAGGGGGCGAAGAGACCCAGTACTTC
CDR3 protein: CASGRGGEETQYF

D gene: .
V gene: TRBV6-2/TRBV6-3
clone size: many
J gene: TRBJ2-7
CDR3 DNA: TGTGCCAGCAGACAAAGGGGAAATCACGAGCAGTACTTC
CDR3 protein: CASRQRGNHEQYF

D gene: .
V gene: TRBV6-2/TRBV6-3
clone size: many
J gene: TRBJ2-3
CDR3 DNA: TGTGCCAGCAGTTACGGCAGCGACACAGATACGCAGTATTTT
CDR3 protein: CASSYGSDTDTQYF

D gene: TRBD2
V gene: TRBV20-1
clone size: .
J gene: TRBJ2-3
CDR3 DNA: TGCAGTGCCCCCCGGGAGGACGGTAGCACAGATACGCAGTATTTT
CDR3 protein: CSAPREDGSTDTQYF

D gene: TRBD1
V gene: TRBV6-1
clone size: many
J gene: TRBJ2-1
CDR3 DNA: TGTGCCAGCAGTGCGTCTGACAGGGCACCCTACAATGAGCAGTTCTTC
CDR3 protein: CASSASDRAPYNEQFF

D gene: TRBD2
V gene: TRBV6-1
clone size: many
J gene: TRBJ2-1
CDR3 DNA: TGTGCCAGCAGTATTTCTAGCGGAGGGCTCTACAATGAGCAGTTCTTC
CDR3 protein: CASSISSGGLYNEQFF

D gene: .
V gene: TRBV29-1
clone size: many
J gene: TRBJ2-7
CDR3 DNA: TGCAGCGTCACCGTTCCGGGGGCCACCTACGAGCAGTACTTC
CDR3 protein: CSVTVPGATYEQYF

D gene: TRBD1
V gene: TRBV7-3
clone size: once
J gene: TRBJ1-2
CDR3 DNA: TGTGCCAGCAGCGAATCCCCGGGACAGGGGGCAGATGATGGCTACACCTTC
CDR3 protein: CASSESPGQGADDGYTF

D gene: TRBD1
V gene: TRBV6-1
clone size: many
J gene: TRBJ2-3
CDR3 DNA: TGTGCCAGCAGTCAGGGACAGGGCTCATATACGCAGTATTTT
CDR3 protein: CASSQGQGSYTQYF

D gene: .
V gene: TRBV6-1
clone size: many
J gene: TRBJ1-1
CDR3 DNA: TGTGCCAGCAGTACCCTTGCAGGGGAAGCTTTCTTT
CDR3 protein: CASSTLAGEAFF

D gene: .
V gene: TRBV19
clone size: many
J gene: TRBJ1-2
CDR3 DNA: TGTGCCAGTAGTACTACGGGACCTAACTATGGCTACACCTTC
CDR3 protein: CASSTTGPNYGYTF